Listed below are T cell receptor beta chains from one sample, sequenced in a study of blood T cell repertoires in COVID-19. Libraries were prepared by immunoSEQ multiplex PCR; TCRdb keeps only in-frame clonotypes and omits some of them. This sample carries over 45,000 clones, roughly 85% of them seen once, and the ten largest clones take about 3.2%. Sequencing was performed on peripheral blood. Receptor source: a woman of 80 years or more with acute or convalescent COVID-19. Each CDR3 is given with its conserved first and last residue. D genes are given only for firm matches. Only part of the rows carry a size: once, few, many, or a class if the clone is expanded.

CDR3 DNA | CDR3 protein | V gene | clone size | D gene | J gene
TGTGCCAGCAGCCCCACATTGAATTCTGAAGCTTTCTTT | CASSPTLNSEAFF | TRBV7-6 | NA | NA | TRBJ1-1
TGTGCCAGCAGGGGTGGGAGCTCCTATAATTCACCCCTCCACTTT | CASRGGSSYNSPLHF | TRBV11-2 | NA | NA | TRBJ1-6
TGCGCCAGCAGCTTAGGACAGGGGGCAGGCGCTGAAAAACTGTTTTTT | CASSLGQGAGAEKLFF | TRBV5-1 | NA | TRBD1 | TRBJ1-4
TGTGCCAGCAGCCTGGGGGGGAGTAACACTGAAGCTTTCTTT | CASSLGGSNTEAFF | TRBV7-9 | NA | NA | TRBJ1-1
TGCGCCAGCAGCCCTCAGCGGGGGAGGGAGACCCAGTACTTC | CASSPQRGRETQYF | TRBV5-1 | NA | TRBD2 | TRBJ2-5
TGTGCCAGCAGCCATCCAGGGGGTGGGGCCCATAATGAGCAGTTCTTC | CASSHPGGGAHNEQFF | TRBV5-6 | once | TRBD1 | TRBJ2-1
TGTGCCAGTAGTCCCGGGACAGTCGAAAGAGGTAGAAAGACCCAGTACTTC | CASSPGTVERGRKTQYF | TRBV19 | NA | TRBD1 | TRBJ2-5
TGCAGCGTTGACGTCGGGGGAGACGAGCAGTACTTC | CSVDVGGDEQYF | TRBV29-1 | NA | NA | TRBJ2-7
TGTGCCAGCTCACCACCAGGGACTAGGGACACTGAAGCTTTCTTT | CASSPPGTRDTEAFF | TRBV18 | NA | NA | TRBJ1-1
TGTGCCCCGGACCAGGGGGACAATCAGCCCCAGCATTTT | CAPDQGDNQPQHF | TRBV6-4 | NA | TRBD1 | TRBJ1-5
TGTGCCAGCAGCCCGGCGGGGGGGCATCACCTCTCTGGAAACACCATATATTTT | CASSPAGGHHLSGNTIYF | TRBV13 | NA | NA | TRBJ1-3
TGCAGCGTTGTATTGGGACATACCTACGAGCAGTACTTC | CSVVLGHTYEQYF | TRBV29-1 | NA | NA | TRBJ2-7
TGCGCCAGGAGAGATGACAGGCAATCAATCTATAATTCACCCCTCCACTTT | CARRDDRQSIYNSPLHF | TRBV10-1 | once | NA | TRBJ1-6
TGTGCCATCAGTGAAGGCGGAACTAACTATGGCTACACCTTC | CAISEGGTNYGYTF | TRBV10-3 | NA | NA | TRBJ1-2
TGTGCCAGCAGCTTAGAGTGGCAGATGAACACTGAAGCTTTCTTT | CASSLEWQMNTEAFF | TRBV7-8 | NA | NA | TRBJ1-1
TGTGCCAGTAGTTATCTCGTTCCCCCAGGGCCGAACACTGAAGCTTTCTTT | CASSYLVPPGPNTEAFF | TRBV19 | NA | NA | TRBJ1-1
TGTGCCAGCAGCCCCAGGGACAGACACTCTGGAAACACCATATATTTT | CASSPRDRHSGNTIYF | TRBV7-9 | few | TRBD1 | TRBJ1-3
TGTGCCAGCAGTGCGGCGGGGGGGGTTAATGAGCAGTTCTTC | CASSAAGGVNEQFF | TRBV6-4 | NA | TRBD2 | TRBJ2-1
TGTGCCAGCAGGGGGGGAAGTTCCAACTCTGGAAACACCATATATTTT | CASRGGSSNSGNTIYF | TRBV2 | NA | NA | TRBJ1-3
TGTGCCAGCGGACAGGGGCGCCAGGACGAGCAGTACTTC | CASGQGRQDEQYF | TRBV18 | NA | TRBD1 | TRBJ2-7
TGTGCCAGCAGCCTACAGGGAAAAACTGAAGCTTTCTTT | CASSLQGKTEAFF | TRBV7-3 | NA | NA | TRBJ1-1
TGTGCCAGTAGTATAGGGGGCAGGGAAGACAATCAGCCCCAGCATTTT | CASSIGGREDNQPQHF | TRBV19 | few | NA | TRBJ1-5
TGCGCCAGCAGCTTAGAAAAACCGGGACACGCCGAGTACTTC | CASSLEKPGHAEYF | TRBV5-1 | NA | NA | TRBJ2-7
TGTGCCAGCAGCTTACCGGGACAGGGGCCCTACGAGCAGTACTTC | CASSLPGQGPYEQYF | TRBV5-6 | NA | TRBD1 | TRBJ2-7
TGTGCTAGTGGTCAAGGGGCTAGCGGGGGGGCAGATACGCAGTATTTT | CASGQGASGGADTQYF | TRBV12-5 | NA | TRBD2 | TRBJ2-3
TGTGCCAGCAGTGAAGAGTCGACAGTCTTGCTTAATTCACCCCTCCACTTT | CASSEESTVLLNSPLHF | TRBV6-1 | NA | NA | TRBJ1-6
TGTGCCAGCAGTGAATATCGGGGGGACGGCTACACCTTC | CASSEYRGDGYTF | TRBV6-1 | NA | NA | TRBJ1-2
TGTGCCAGCAGCCAAGCCATTAACTATGGCTACACCTTC | CASSQAINYGYTF | TRBV3-1/TRBV3-2 | NA | NA | TRBJ1-2
TGTGCCAGCTACACAGGGGTTGGAAACACCATATATTTT | CASYTGVGNTIYF | TRBV19 | NA | TRBD1 | TRBJ1-3
TGTGCCAGCAGCCAAGAATTAACAGGGGGCGCGTATGGCTACACCTTC | CASSQELTGGAYGYTF | TRBV3-1/TRBV3-2 | NA | TRBD1 | TRBJ1-2
TGCGCCAGCAGCTTGTCTTCCCGCGGGGGCGGGGGCATTCAGTACTTC | CASSLSSRGGGGIQYF | TRBV5-1 | NA | NA | TRBJ2-4